The clone carrying this T cell receptor (beta chain) was observed once. Its antigen is currently unknown. This specimen comes from a study of breast tumors, draining lymph nodes, adjacent tissues. Findings and limits, study-wide: Tumor repertoires ranked between lymph nodes and nontumor tissue in diversity, with V and J gene preferences. Luminal-like breast cancer showed significantly greater tumor-nontumor repertoire similarity than basal-like breast cancer did.

TCRdb fed the multiplex PCR reads into MiXCR, producing one record per CDR3 protein. This sample yields about 14,000 distinct CDR3 sequences, of which around 58% are seen a single time; about 28% belongs to the top ten. CDR1 is SEHNR, CDR2 FQNEAQ, per germline (reference sequence). The CDR3 has 16 residues. Unmatched junction bases numbered 9, after V lost 5 bases and J lost 4 bases. V and J are TRBV7-9 and TRBJ2-1, with 9 bases lining up with TRBD2. The origin of this receptor is a female donor with breast cancer. Some clones in this sample may be carry-over from other donors' samples. Sequencing was done on a sample of tumor-adjacent breast tissue. The CDR3 protein is CASSPLYLAGYNEQFF. DNA for the CDR3: TGTGCCAGCAGCCCCCTTTACCTAGCGGGGTACAATGAGCAGTTCTTC. Full variable domain (remainder filled in from reference TRBV7-9 and TRBJ2-1): DTGVSQNPRHKITKRGQNVTFRCDPISEHNRLYWYRQTLGQGPEFLTYFQNEAQLEKSRLLSDRFSAERPKGSFSTLEIQRTEQGDSAMYLCASSPLYLAGYNEQFFGPGTRLTVL.